Below are 22 T cell receptor beta chains sequenced from a single sample in a study of T-cell reconstitution after alpha-beta-depleted transplantation in children. Preparation of the TCRbeta library used unique molecular identifiers. One entry per CDR3 protein, called by TCRdb with MiXCR from the PCR reads. This sample has 170,000 or so distinct CDR3 sequences; less than 8% occur once, and the top ten carry over 2.5%. This material consisted of PBMCs from the stem cell graft donor, taken from the stem cell graft. The receptors were sampled from a human donor who donated a stem cell graft to a child with Wiskott-Aldrich syndrome.

This clonotype was recorded at least ten times. V and J are TRBV10-3 and TRBJ2-7; D tentatively fits TRBD1 or TRBD2 (5 bases each). Germline values: CDR1 ENHRY, CDR2 SYGVKD. CDR3 size: 15 residues. The V end lost 4 bases, the J end lost 7 bases, and 20 bases lay between the germline ends. In DNA form, the CDR3 reads TGTGCCATCAGTGGGGGTCTGGGGCTGGGGGATGAGCAGTACTTC. The encoded protein is CAISGGLGLGDEQYF.

The chain recombines TRBV4-2 with TRBJ2-7; D might be TRBD2 (5 bases). CDR1 and CDR2 (germline): LGHNA, YNFKEQ. V was cut by 0 bases and J by 2 bases, with 20 bases left in between. This CDR3 comprises 18 residues. The CDR3 DNA is TGTGCCAGCAGCCAAGATGGGATGGTGCGGGTCTTAACCTACGAGCAGTACTTC. Translating it yields CASSQDGMVRVLTYEQYF.

This clonotype occurred many times. The chain carries TRBV12-3 or TRBV12-4 and TRBJ1-6; D remains unclear. The CDR3 has 12 residues. The V and J ends lost 3 bases and 10 bases respectively, with 7 bases between them. CDR3 in DNA: TGTGCCAGCAGTTTTCTGCTCTCACCCCTCCACTTT. Its translation: CASSFLLSPLHF.

Ten or more counts support this clonotype. The chain joins TRBV5-1 to TRBJ2-3, with D uncertain. CDR1 and CDR2 (germline): SGHRS, YFSETQ. The CDR3 loop spans 14 amino acids. V was shortened by 0 bases and J by 1 base, with 6 bases between the two germline ends. In nucleotides, the CDR3 is TGCGCCAGCAGCTTGGTTTCGGGCACAGATACGCAGTATTTT. Its translation: CASSLVSGTDTQYF.

The chain uses TRBV7-9 and TRBJ2-3; 7 bases are shared with TRBD2. Trimming took 2 bases from V and 3 from J; bases not matched to a gene: 11. CDR1 SEHNR and CDR2 FQNEAQ come from the germline V gene (reference sequence). CDR3 length: 17 residues. CDR3 sequence: CASSLMNFAGETDTQYF. Here the CDR3 DNA reads TGTGCCAGCAGCTTAATGAACTTTGCGGGGGAAACAGATACGCAGTATTTT.

At least ten counts were recorded for this clonotype. The rearrangement uses TRBV12-3 or TRBV12-4 and TRBJ2-1; D may be TRBD1 (6 bases). The CDR3 contains 13 residues. With 5 bases removed from V and 6 bases from J, the gap between germline ends came to 11 bases. The CDR3 region is CASSQGQINEQFF. The CDR3 bases are TGTGCCAGCAGTCAAGGACAGATCAATGAGCAGTTCTTC.

At least ten counts were recorded for this clonotype. The chain combines TRBV12-3 or TRBV12-4 with TRBJ2-2; no firm D call. CDR3 length: 13 amino acids. V lost 1 base, J lost 4 bases, and 4 bases lay in between. CDR3 nucleotides: TGTGCCAGCAGTTTAGGCGCCACCGGGGAGCTGTTTTTT. Protein sequence: CASSLGATGELFF.

This clonotype was detected ten times or more. This sequence joins TRBV5-5 and TRBJ2-1, with D perhaps TRBD2 (6 bases). The V end was cut by 0 bases, the J end by 3 bases, with 10 bases between. Germline loops: CDR1 SGHKS, CDR2 YYEKEE (reference sequence). This CDR3 is built from 15 residues. The CDR3, as DNA: TGTGCCAGCAGCTTGGTATCCGGGAGCTACAATGAGCAGTTCTTC. It yields the protein CASSLVSGSYNEQFF.

The table lists this clonotype with many counts. This chain links TRBV28 with TRBJ2-7, with 9 bases fitting TRBD1. J was trimmed by 6 bases and V by 10 bases; bases with no gene match: 13. The CDR3 is 14 residues long. The germline CDR1 and CDR2 sequences are MDHEN and SYDVKM. CDR3 nucleotides: TGTGCCATCACCCCGGGACAGGGTCTTCTCGAGCAGTACTTC. Translating gives CAITPGQGLLEQYF.

This clonotype was observed a few times. The chain employs TRBV4-1 and TRBJ1-5, with D possibly TRBD1 on 5 matching bases. V was pared by 1 base and J by 1 base, with 17 bases between. CDR1 and CDR2 (germline): MGHRA, YSYEKL. The CDR3 extends over 18 amino acids. In DNA form, the CDR3 reads TGCGCCAGCAGCCAAGCCCTGGGCGGGGGAGGGAGCAATCAGCCCCAGCATTTT. Translation: CASSQALGGGGSNQPQHF.

This clonotype has a count of ten or more. The chain employs TRBV27 and TRBJ2-7; D might be TRBD1 (5 bases). Deletions cut 6 bases from V and 6 bases from J, with 9 bases between. The CDR3 contains 11 residues. In germline, CDR1 is MNHEY, CDR2 SMNVEV (reference sequence). The CDR3: CASRQQGEQYF. The CDR3 coding sequence is TGTGCCAGCAGACAGCAGGGCGAGCAGTACTTC.

This clonotype appeared many times. The CDR3 sequence is CASSLYAGEGSEQFF. The CDR3 DNA follows: TGTGCCAGCAGCTTATATGCGGGAGAAGGCAGTGAGCAGTTCTTC. V gene TRBV7-6 combines with J gene TRBJ2-1, with 7 bases fitting TRBD2. The junction had 10 bases not matched to a gene; V was cut back by 2 bases and J by 9 bases. This CDR3 has 15 amino acids. Germline V CDR1 and CDR2: SGHVS, FNYEAQ.

The chain is built from TRBV14 and TRBJ2-5; D call uncertain. Germline-derived CDR1 and CDR2 are SGHDN and FVKESK. V was pared by 0 bases and J by 7 bases, with 12 bases between. The CDR3 covers 14 residues. The CDR3 here is CASSQDGPPRTQYF. The CDR3 DNA sequence: TGTGCCAGCAGCCAAGATGGACCTCCTCGGACCCAGTACTTC. Full variable domain (remainder filled in from reference TRBV14 and TRBJ2-5): EAGVTQFPSHSVIEKGQTVTLRCDPISGHDNLYWYRRVMGKEIKFLLHFVKESKQDESGMPNNRFLAERTGGTYSTLKVQPAELEDSGVYFCASSQDGPPRTQYFGPGTRLLVL.

The chain combines TRBV4-1 with TRBJ2-7, with a possible D match to TRBD1 (6 bases). Germline CDR1 and CDR2: MGHRA and YSYEKL. With 1 base removed from V and 4 bases from J, the gap between germline ends came to 14 bases. The CDR3 contains 15 residues. The CDR3 DNA is TGCGCCAGCAGCCAAGTATATCCAGGGGAGTACGAGCAGTACTTC. Translation: CASSQVYPGEYEQYF.

This clonotype was counted ten times or more. The V gene is TRBV13, the J gene TRBJ1-2; 7 bases agree with TRBD1. The V and J ends lost 5 bases and 5 bases, in that order; junction bases with no gene match: 8. CDR3 length: 14 residues. CDR1 and CDR2 from the germline V gene are PRHDT and FYEKMQ (reference sequence). The CDR3 DNA reads as TGTGCCAGCAGCCGGGGACAGAGCTCATATGGCTACACCTTC. Protein product: CASSRGQSSYGYTF.

This clonotype was counted between two and nine times. The chain carries TRBV2 and TRBJ1-3; D not resolved. The germline V gene has CDR1 SNHLY and CDR2 FYNNEI. V was cut by 3 bases and J by 0 bases, with 9 bases left in between. The CDR3 has 15 amino acids. The DNA of the CDR3 is TGTGCCAGCAGTGACAGGACTAGCTCTGGAAACACCATATATTTT. Protein sequence: CASSDRTSSGNTIYF.

There are many counts of this clonotype. This chain uses TRBV5-6 with TRBJ2-1; D possibly corresponds to TRBD2 (5 bases). The V gene lost 3 bases and the J gene lost 1 base, with 17 bases spanning the gap. This CDR3 has 17 amino acids. Germline CDR1 is SGHDT and CDR2 is YYEEEE. CDR3 in DNA: TGTGCCAGCAGCTCCGGTACCAAGAGACTATCCTACAATGAGCAGTTCTTC. Translation gives CASSSGTKRLSYNEQFF.

The genes are TRBV19 and TRBJ2-5; D is unresolved. V lost 8 bases, J lost 2 bases, and 12 bases lay in between. CDR1 LNHDA and CDR2 SQIVND come from the germline V gene (reference sequence). The CDR3 loop spans 13 amino acids. The CDR3 reads CASGNSYQETQYF. In DNA form, the CDR3 reads TGTGCCAGTGGGAACAGTTATCAAGAGACCCAGTACTTC.

The rearrangement links TRBV7-9 to TRBJ2-7; 8 bases are a match to TRBD2. The germline V gene has CDR1 SEHNR and CDR2 FQNEAQ (reference sequence). CDR3 size: 16 residues. J was trimmed by 7 bases and V by 4 bases; bases with no gene match: 15. The CDR3 is CASSSTHSGVSGEQYF. In DNA, the CDR3 is TGTGCCAGCAGCTCTACCCATAGCGGGGTGTCGGGGGAGCAGTACTTC.

This clonotype was seen at least ten times. CDR3 region: CASSQSGGLSRELFF. For the CDR3, the DNA is TGCGCCAGCAGCCAAAGCGGGGGGCTCTCACGGGAGCTGTTTTTT. The chain has TRBV4-1 and TRBJ2-2; 9 nucleotides match TRBD2. Per the germline V gene, CDR1 is MGHRA and CDR2 is YSYEKL. V was clipped by 2 bases and J by 9 bases; unmatched bases: 7. This CDR3 is 15 amino acids long.

V gene TRBV7-8 combines with J gene TRBJ1-3, with no clear D. The germline V gene has CDR1 SGHVS and CDR2 FQNEAQ. V was pared by 0 bases and J by 0 bases, with 15 bases between. The CDR3 extends over 18 amino acids. The CDR3 DNA reads TGTGCCAGCAGCTTAGCGGAGTTGTGGAAGAGCTCTGGAAACACCATATATTTT. Protein: CASSLAELWKSSGNTIYF.

This clonotype was detected only a few times. This CDR3 is CASSILGWDIQYF. The CDR3 nucleotides read TGTGCCAGTAGTATTTTGGGTTGGGACATTCAGTACTTC. The chain combines TRBV19 with TRBJ2-4; D is unclear. The CDR3 contains 13 residues. CDR1 and CDR2 (germline): LNHDA, SQIVND (reference sequence). The V end was cut by 3 bases, the J end by 8 bases, with 11 bases between.